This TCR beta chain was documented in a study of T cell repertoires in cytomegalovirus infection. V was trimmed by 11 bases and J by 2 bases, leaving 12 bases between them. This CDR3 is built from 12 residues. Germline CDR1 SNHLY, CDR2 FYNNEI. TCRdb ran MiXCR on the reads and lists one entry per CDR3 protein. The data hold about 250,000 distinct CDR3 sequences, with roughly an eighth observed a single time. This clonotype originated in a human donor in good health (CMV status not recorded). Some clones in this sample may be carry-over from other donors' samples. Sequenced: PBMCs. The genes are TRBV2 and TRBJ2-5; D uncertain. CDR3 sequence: CAGSTVQETQYF. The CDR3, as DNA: TGTGCCGGTTCGACTGTACAAGAGACCCAGTACTTC. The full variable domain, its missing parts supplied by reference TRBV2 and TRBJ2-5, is EPEVTQTPSHQVTQMGQEVILRCVPISNHLYFYWYRQILGQKVEFLVSFYNNEISEKSEIFDDQFSVERPDGSNFTLKIRSTKLEDSAMYFCAGSTVQETQYFGPGTRLLVL.